This T cell receptor beta chain was identified during a study of neoadjuvant nivolumab and ipilimumab in lung cancer (dated by TCRdb to 2019 to 2021). Looking at the study overall: Intravenous nivolumab was dosed at 3 mg/kg on days 1, 15 and 29, and in the combination arm ipilimumab 1 mg/kg was added on day 1 only. TCR repertoires were compared between pretherapy (baseline) peripheral blood and tumors resected at surgery after neoadjuvant immune checkpoint blockade. Matched pretherapy and resected tumor pairs were analyzed for seven patients, of whom four received nivolumab and three received nivolumab plus ipilimumab. The primary trial endpoint was the major pathologic response (MPR) rate in the intention-to-treat population in each study arm. In the trial, 44 patients with operable NSCLC were treated, of whom about 23 were randomized to nivolumab monotherapy and around 20 to nivolumab plus ipilimumab.

Remarks on this clone: Which antigen it targets is not known. No much larger clone is present one base from it, and per-base qualities are unavailable.

In the paper's terms, the time point label means: at surgical resection after neoadjuvant nivolumab +/- ipilimumab. The samples were obtained from NEOSTAR, a phase 2 randomized trial that tested neoadjuvant nivolumab or nivolumab plus ipilimumab, followed by surgery, in operable NSCLC. Counted from cysteine to phenylalanine, this CDR3 has 15 amino acids. Only CDR3 DNA is held: 45 bases, read in frame from base 1. Trimming at the junction amounts to 6 bases on V and 4 bases on J, and the germline ends lie 17 bases apart. CDR1 SGHNT and CDR2 YYREEE were looked up in the germline V gene (reference sequence). General findings and caveats noted by the study authors: From pretherapy to surgery, tumor T-cell richness and clonality increased in three of three dual-therapy tumors but in only two of four nivolumab-treated tumors. A small number of samples underwent TCR sequencing. Pretherapy blood TCR richness correlated positively with richness in tumors resected after neoadjuvant therapy (Spearman R of about 0.82). Compared with tumor-adjacent uninvolved lung, resected tumors had greater TCR richness and clonality, and increases showed up in more of the dual-therapy-treated tumors. No significant correlation was found between TCR clonality and pathologic tumor regression, and only one major-pathologic-response sample was available for the clonality analysis.

The library relied on the immunoSEQ multiplex PCR assay. The paper's data handling went like this. Repertoires were summarized in terms of richness and clonality, and significantly expanded and contracted clones between pre- and post-therapy samples were identified. What TCRdb holds here is the immuneACCESS table cut down to in-frame rearrangements. Part of the clones is not present; checked against another copy, under half of the missing clones reflect an unresolved V gene, and the others are unexplained. Clone size and V and J calls were adopted from that table, with D and trimming inferred from the DNA. For this sample the table gives 3,000 to 5,000 clones, of which about four fifths were detected only once. The top ten clonotypes cover 4.5% to 5% of the sample.

The sequence was obtained from an adult with non-small cell lung cancer. The sequence joins TRBV5-4 to TRBJ1-3; the D gene is perhaps TRBD1, from 6 matching bases. The starting material was peripheral blood, obtained after neoadjuvant nivolumab, alone or with ipilimumab, at or shortly before surgery. The CDR3 in this case is CASTRGGAEGNTIYF. The sequenced DNA is TGTGCCAGCACAAGGGGGGGCGCCGAAGGAAACACCATATATTTT.